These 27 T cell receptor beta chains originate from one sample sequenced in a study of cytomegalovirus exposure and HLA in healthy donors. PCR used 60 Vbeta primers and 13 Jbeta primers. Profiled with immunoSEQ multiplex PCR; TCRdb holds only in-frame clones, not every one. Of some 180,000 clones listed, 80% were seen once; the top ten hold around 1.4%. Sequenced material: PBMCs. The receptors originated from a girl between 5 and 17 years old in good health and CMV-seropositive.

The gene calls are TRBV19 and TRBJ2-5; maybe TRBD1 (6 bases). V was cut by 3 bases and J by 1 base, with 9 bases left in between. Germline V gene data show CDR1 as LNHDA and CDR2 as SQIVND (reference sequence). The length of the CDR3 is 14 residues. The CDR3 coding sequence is TGTGCCAGTAGTATCATGGACAGCCAAGAGACCCAGTACTTC. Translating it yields CASSIMDSQETQYF.

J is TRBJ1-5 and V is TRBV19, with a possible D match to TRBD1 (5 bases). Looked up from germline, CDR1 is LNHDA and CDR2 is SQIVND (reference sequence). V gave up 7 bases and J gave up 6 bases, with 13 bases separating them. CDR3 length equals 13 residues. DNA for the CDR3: TGTGCCAGTACCCCCGGGGGATCTCAGCCCCAGCATTTT. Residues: CASTPGGSQPQHF.

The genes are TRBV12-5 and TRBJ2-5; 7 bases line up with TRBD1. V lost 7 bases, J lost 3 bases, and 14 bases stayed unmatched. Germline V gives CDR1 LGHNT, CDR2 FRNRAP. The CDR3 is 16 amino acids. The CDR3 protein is CASAQGVGVVEETQYF. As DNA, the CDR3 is TGTGCTAGTGCTCAGGGGGTGGGAGTGGTTGAAGAGACCCAGTACTTC.

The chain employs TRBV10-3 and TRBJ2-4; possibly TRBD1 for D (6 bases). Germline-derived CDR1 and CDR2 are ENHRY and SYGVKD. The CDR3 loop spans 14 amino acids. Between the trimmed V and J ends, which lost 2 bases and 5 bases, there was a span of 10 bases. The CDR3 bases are TGTGCCATCAGTGAGATCAGGGGAGAAAACATTCAGTACTTC. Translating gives CAISEIRGENIQYF.

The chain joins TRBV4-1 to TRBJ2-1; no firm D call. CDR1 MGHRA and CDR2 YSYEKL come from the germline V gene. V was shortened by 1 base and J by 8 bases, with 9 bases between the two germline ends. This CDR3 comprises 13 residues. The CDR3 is CASSQVVTDEQFF. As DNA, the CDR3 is TGCGCCAGCAGCCAAGTTGTAACGGATGAGCAGTTCTTC.

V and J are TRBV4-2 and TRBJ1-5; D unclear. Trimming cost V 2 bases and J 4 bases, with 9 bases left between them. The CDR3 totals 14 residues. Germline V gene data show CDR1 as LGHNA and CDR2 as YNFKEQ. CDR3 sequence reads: CASSQPGGNQPQHF. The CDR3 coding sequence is TGTGCCAGCAGCCAACCGGGAGGGAATCAGCCCCAGCATTTT.

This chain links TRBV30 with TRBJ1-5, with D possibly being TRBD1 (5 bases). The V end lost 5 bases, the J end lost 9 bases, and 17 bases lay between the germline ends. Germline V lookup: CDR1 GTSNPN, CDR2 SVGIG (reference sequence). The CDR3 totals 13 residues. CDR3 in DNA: TGTGCCTGGGCCGGGATGGGGGGGAGGCCCCAGCATTTT. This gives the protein CAWAGMGGRPQHF. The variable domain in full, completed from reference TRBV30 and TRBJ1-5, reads SQTIHQWPATLVQPVGSPLSLECTVEGTSNPNLYWYRQAAGRGLQLLFYSVGIGQISSEVPQNLSASRPQDRQFILSSKKLLLSDSGFYLCAWAGMGGRPQHFGDGTRLSIL.

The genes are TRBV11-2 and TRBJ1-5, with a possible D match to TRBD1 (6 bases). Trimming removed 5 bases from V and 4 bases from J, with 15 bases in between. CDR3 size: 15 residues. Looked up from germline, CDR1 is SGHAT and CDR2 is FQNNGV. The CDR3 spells CASSLAGTHNQPQHF. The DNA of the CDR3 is TGTGCCAGCAGCCTAGCCGGGACACATAATCAGCCCCAGCATTTT. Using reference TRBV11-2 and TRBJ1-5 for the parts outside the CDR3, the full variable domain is EAGVAQSPRYKIIEKRQSVAFWCNPISGHATLYWYQQILGQGPKLLIQFQNNGVVDDSQLPKDRFSAERLKGVDSTLKIQPAKLEDSAVYLCASSLAGTHNQPQHFGDGTRLSIL.

The CDR3 DNA is TGTGCCATCAGTGAACCCGGACTAGCCCAAGAGACCCAGTACTTC. Its protein product is CAISEPGLAQETQYF. The chain combines TRBV10-3 with TRBJ2-5; 8 positions agree with TRBD2. CDR1 and CDR2 from the germline V gene are ENHRY and SYGVKD. J gave up 1 base and V 3 bases, and 4 bases lay outside the gene matches. CDR3 size: 15 residues.

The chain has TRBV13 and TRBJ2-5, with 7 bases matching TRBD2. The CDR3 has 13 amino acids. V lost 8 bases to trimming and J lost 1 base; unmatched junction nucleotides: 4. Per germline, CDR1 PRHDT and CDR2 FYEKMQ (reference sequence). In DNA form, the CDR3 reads TGTGCCAGCTCTACTAGCGCCCAAGAGACCCAGTACTTC. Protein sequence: CASSTSAQETQYF.

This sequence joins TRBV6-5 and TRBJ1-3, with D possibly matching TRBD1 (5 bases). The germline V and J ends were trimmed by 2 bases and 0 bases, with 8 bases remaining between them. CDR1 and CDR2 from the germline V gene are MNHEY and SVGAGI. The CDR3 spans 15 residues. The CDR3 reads CASSYGADSGNTIYF. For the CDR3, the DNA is TGTGCCAGCAGTTACGGGGCCGACTCTGGAAACACCATATATTTT.

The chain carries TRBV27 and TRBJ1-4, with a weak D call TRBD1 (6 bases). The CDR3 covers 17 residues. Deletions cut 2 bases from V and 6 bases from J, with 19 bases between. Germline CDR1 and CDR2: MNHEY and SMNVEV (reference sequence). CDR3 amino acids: CASSLTPQGARYEKLFF. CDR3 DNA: TGTGCCAGCAGTTTAACCCCACAGGGTGCCCGGTATGAAAAACTGTTTTTT.

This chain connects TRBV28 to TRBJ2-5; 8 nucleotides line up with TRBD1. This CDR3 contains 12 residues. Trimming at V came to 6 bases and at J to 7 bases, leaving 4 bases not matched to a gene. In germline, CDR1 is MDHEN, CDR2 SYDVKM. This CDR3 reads CASRTGEWTQYF. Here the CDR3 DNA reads TGTGCCAGCAGGACAGGGGAGTGGACCCAGTACTTC.

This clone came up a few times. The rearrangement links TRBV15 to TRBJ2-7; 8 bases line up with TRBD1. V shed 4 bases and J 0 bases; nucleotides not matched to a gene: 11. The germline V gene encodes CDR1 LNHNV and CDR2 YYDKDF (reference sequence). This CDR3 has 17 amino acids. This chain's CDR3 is CATSTDSGQGSSYEQYF. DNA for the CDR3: TGTGCCACCAGCACCGACTCAGGACAGGGAAGCTCCTACGAGCAGTACTTC.

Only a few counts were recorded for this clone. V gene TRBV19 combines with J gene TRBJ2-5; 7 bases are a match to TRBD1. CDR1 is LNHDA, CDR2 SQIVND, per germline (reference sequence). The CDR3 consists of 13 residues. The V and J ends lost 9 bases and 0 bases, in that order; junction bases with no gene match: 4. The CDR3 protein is CASAGTDQETQYF. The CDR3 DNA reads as TGTGCCAGCGCCGGGACAGACCAAGAGACCCAGTACTTC.

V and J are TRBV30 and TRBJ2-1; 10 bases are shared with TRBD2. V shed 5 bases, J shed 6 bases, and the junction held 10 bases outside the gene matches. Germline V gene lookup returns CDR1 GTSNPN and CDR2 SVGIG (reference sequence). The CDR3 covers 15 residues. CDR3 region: CAWGSGLADPNEQFF. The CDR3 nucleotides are TGTGCCTGGGGCTCAGGACTAGCGGACCCCAATGAGCAGTTCTTC.

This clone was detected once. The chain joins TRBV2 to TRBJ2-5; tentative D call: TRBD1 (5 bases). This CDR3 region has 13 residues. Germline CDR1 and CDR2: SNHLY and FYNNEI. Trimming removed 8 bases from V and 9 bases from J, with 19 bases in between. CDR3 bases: TGTGCCAGCCGGAGACAGACCTCCGGAGCCCAGTACTTC. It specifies CASRRQTSGAQYF.

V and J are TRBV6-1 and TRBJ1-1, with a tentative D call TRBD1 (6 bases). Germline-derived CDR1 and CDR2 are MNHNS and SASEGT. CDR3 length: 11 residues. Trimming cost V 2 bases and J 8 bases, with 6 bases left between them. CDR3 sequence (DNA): TGTGCCAGCAGTGAAACAGGGGAAGCTTTCTTT. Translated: CASSETGEAFF.

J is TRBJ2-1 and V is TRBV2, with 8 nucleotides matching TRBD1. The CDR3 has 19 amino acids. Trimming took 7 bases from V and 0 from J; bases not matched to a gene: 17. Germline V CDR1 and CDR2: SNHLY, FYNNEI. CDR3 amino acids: CASNTPLDRVGSSYNEQFF. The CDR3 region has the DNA TGTGCCAGCAATACACCACTGGACAGGGTGGGAAGCTCCTACAATGAGCAGTTCTTC.

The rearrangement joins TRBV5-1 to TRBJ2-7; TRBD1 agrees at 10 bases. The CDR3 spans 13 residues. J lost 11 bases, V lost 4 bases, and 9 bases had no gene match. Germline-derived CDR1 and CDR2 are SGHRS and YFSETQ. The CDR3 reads CASSPGTGAHKYF. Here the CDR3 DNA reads TGCGCCAGCAGCCCGGGGACAGGGGCCCATAAGTACTTC.

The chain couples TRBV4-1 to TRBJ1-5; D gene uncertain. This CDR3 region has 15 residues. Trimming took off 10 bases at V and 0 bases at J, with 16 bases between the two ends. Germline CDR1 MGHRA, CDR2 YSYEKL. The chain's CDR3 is CATALEGYSNQPQHF. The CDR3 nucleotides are TGCGCCACCGCCCTGGAGGGTTATAGCAATCAGCCCCAGCATTTT.

CDR3 nucleotide sequence: TGTGCTAGTGGTTTGGTACCTGGACAGGGGAATGAAAAACTGTTTTTT. Encoded protein: CASGLVPGQGNEKLFF. This sequence joins TRBV12-5 and TRBJ1-4; 9 positions match TRBD1. Germline CDR1 reads LGHNT; CDR2 reads FRNRAP. V lost 0 bases, J lost 5 bases, and 4 bases stayed unmatched. The CDR3 length is 16 residues.

CDR3 coding DNA: TGCGCCAGCAGCCAAGGACAGGAGGCCGGGGAGCTGTTTTTT. This codes for CASSQGQEAGELFF. The chain joins TRBV4-1 to TRBJ2-2; possibly TRBD1 for D (6 bases). CDR1 MGHRA and CDR2 YSYEKL come from the germline V gene. V was trimmed by 1 base and J by 6 bases, leaving 9 bases between them. The CDR3 sequence is 14 residues long.

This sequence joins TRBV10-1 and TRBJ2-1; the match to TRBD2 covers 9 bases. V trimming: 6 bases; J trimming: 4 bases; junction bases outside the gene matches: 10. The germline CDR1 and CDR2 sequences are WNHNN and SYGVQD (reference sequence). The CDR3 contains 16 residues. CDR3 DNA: TGCGCCAGCAGAATCACCACTAGCGGGCCTTACAATGAGCAGTTCTTC. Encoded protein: CASRITTSGPYNEQFF.

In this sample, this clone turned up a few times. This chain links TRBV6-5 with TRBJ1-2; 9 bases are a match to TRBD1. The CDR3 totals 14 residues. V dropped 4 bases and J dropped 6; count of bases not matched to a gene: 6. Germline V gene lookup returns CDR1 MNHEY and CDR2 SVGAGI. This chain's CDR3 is CASSFGQGRNGYTF. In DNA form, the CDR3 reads TGTGCCAGCAGTTTTGGACAGGGGAGAAATGGCTACACCTTC.

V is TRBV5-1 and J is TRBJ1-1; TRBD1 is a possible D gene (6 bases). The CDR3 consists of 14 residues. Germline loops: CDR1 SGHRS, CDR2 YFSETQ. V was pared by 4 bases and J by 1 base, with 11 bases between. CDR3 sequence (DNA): TGCGCCAGCAGCCAACCACAGGGGAACACTGAAGCTTTCTTT. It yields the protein CASSQPQGNTEAFF.

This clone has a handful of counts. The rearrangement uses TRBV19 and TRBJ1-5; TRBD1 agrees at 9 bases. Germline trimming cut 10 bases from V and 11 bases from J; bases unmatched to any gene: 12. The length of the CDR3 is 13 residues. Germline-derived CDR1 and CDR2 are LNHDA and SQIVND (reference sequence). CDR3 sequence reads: CATSGQGLSTQHF. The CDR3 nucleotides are TGTGCCACTTCGGGACAGGGACTCTCTACCCAGCATTTT.